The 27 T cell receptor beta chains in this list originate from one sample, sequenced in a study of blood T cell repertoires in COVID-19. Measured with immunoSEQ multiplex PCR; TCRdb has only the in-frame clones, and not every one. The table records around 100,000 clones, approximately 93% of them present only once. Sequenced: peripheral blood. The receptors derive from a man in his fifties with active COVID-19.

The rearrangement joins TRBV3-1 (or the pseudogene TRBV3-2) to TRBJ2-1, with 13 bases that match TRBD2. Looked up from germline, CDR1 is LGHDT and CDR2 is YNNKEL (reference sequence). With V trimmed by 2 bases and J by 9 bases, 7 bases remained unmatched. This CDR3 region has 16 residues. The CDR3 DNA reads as TGTGCCAGCAGCCAATCCGGACTAGCGGGAGTCCTTGAGCAGTTCTTC. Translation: CASSQSGLAGVLEQFF.

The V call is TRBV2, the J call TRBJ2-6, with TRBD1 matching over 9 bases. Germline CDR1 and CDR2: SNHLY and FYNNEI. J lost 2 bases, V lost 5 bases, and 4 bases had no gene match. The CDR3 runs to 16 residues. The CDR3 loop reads CASSRRTGAGANVLTF. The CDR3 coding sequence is TGTGCCAGCAGTCGCCGGACAGGGGCTGGGGCCAACGTCCTGACTTTC.

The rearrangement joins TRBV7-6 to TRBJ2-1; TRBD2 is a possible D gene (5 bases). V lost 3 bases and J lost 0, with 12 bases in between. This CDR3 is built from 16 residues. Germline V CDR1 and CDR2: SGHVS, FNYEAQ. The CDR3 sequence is CASSFSGGPSYNEQFF. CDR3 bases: TGTGCCAGCAGCTTTTCCGGCGGGCCCTCCTACAATGAGCAGTTCTTC.

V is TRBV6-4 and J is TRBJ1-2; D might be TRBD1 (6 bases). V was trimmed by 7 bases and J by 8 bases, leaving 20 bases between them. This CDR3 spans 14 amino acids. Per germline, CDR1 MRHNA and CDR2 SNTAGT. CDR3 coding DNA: TGTGCCAGCAACAACAGGGTTGGAAGTGGGGGCTACACCTTC. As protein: CASNNRVGSGGYTF.

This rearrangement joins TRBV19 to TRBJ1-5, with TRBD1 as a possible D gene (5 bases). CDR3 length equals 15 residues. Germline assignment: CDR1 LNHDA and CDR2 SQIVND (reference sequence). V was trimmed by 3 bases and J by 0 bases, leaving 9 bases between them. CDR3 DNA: TGTGCCAGTAGTATGTGGCAGGGTAGCAATCAGCCCCAGCATTTT. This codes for CASSMWQGSNQPQHF. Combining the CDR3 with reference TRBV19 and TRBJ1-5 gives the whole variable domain DGGITQSPKYLFRKEGQNVTLSCEQNLNHDAMYWYRQDPGQGLRLIYYSQIVNDFQKGDIAEGYSVSREKKESFPLTVTSAQKNPTAFYLCASSMWQGSNQPQHFGDGTRLSIL.

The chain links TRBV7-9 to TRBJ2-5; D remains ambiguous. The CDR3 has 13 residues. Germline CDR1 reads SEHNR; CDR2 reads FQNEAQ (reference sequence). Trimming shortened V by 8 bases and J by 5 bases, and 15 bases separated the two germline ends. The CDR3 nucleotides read TGTGCCAGCCACATCATAGCTGGGGAGACCCAGTACTTC. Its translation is CASHIIAGETQYF.

This CDR3 is CASSFSLLAQTSTDTQYF. The CDR3 region has the DNA TGTGCCAGCAGCTTTTCCTTACTAGCGCAGACTAGCACAGATACGCAGTATTTT. The chain is built from TRBV5-4 and TRBJ2-3; 7 bases are a match to TRBD2. The CDR3 loop spans 18 amino acids. From germline, CDR1 is SGHNT and CDR2 YYREEE (reference sequence). The J segment lost 0 bases and the V segment lost 2 bases, leaving 12 bases of the junction unmatched.

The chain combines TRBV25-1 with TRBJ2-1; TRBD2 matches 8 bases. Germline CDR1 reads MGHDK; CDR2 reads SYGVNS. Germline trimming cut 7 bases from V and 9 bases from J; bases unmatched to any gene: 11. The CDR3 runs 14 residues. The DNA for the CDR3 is TGTGCCAGCACTCGGGGGGGGCTCATCTCTGAGCAGTTCTTC. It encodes CASTRGGLISEQFF.

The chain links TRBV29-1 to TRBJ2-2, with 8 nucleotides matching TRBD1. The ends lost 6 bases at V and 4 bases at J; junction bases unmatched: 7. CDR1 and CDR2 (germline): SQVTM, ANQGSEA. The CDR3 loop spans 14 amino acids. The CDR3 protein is CSVAQGESTGELFF. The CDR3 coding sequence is TGCAGCGTAGCACAGGGGGAAAGCACCGGGGAGCTGTTTTTT.

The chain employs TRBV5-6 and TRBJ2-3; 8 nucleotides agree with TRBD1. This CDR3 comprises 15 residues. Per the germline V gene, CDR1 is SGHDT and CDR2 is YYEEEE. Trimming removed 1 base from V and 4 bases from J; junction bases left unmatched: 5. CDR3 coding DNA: TGTGCCAGCAGCTTGAACAGGGGGGAGGCAGATACGCAGTATTTT. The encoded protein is CASSLNRGEADTQYF.

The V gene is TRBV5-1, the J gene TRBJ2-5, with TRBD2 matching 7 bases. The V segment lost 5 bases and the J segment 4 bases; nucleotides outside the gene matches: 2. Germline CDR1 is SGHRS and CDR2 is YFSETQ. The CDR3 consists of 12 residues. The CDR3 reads CASSSGGETQYF. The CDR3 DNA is TGCGCCAGCAGTTCGGGGGGAGAGACCCAGTACTTC.

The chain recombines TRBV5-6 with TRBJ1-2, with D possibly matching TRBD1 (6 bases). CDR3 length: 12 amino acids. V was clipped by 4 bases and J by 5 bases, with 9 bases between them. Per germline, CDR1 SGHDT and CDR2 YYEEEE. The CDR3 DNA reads TGTGCCAGCAGCGATACAGGGTATGGCTACACCTTC. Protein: CASSDTGYGYTF.

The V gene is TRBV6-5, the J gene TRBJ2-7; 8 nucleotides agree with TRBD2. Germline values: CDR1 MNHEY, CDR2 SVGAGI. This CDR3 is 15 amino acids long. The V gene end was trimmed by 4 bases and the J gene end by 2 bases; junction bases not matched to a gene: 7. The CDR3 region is CASSLGSGGPYEQYF. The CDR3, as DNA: TGTGCCAGCAGTTTAGGGAGCGGGGGTCCCTACGAGCAGTACTTC.

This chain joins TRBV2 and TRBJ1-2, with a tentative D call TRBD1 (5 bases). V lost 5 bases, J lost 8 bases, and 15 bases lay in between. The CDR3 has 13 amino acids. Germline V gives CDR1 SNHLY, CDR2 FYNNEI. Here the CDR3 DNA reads TGTGCCAGCAGTCCGCAGGGCTCGAGCGGCTACACCTTC. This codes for CASSPQGSSGYTF. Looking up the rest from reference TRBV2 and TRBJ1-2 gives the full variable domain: EPEVTQTPSHQVTQMGQEVILRCVPISNHLYFYWYRQILGQKVEFLVSFYNNEISEKSEIFDDQFSVERPDGSNFTLKIRSTKLEDSAMYFCASSPQGSSGYTFGSGTRLTVV.

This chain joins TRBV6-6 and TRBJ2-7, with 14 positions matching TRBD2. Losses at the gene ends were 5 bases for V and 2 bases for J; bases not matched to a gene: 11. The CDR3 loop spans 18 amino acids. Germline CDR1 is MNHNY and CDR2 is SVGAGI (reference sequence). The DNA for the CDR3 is TGTGCCAGCAGTCTAGCCGGGACTAGCGGGGGTTCGACCTACGAGCAGTACTTC. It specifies CASSLAGTSGGSTYEQYF.

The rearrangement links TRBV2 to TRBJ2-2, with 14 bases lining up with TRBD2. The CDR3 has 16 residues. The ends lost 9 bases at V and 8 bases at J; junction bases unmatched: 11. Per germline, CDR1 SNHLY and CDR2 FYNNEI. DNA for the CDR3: TGTGCCAGAAAAGGGACTAGCGGGAGATTGGCGGGGGAGCTGTTTTTT. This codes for CARKGTSGRLAGELFF.

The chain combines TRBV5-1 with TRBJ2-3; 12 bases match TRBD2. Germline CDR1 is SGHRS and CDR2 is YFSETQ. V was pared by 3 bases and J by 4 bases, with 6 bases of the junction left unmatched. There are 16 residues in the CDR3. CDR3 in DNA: TGCGCCAGCAGCTCCCTAGCGGGGGGGCTCTCAGATACGCAGTATTTT. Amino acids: CASSSLAGGLSDTQYF.

The CDR3 coding sequence is TGTGCCAGCAGTTATACGACAGGGGGGTTCGAAGCTTTCTTT. The encoded protein is CASSYTTGGFEAFF. This rearrangement joins TRBV6-6 to TRBJ1-1; 9 bases map to TRBD1. J gave up 8 bases and V 3 bases, and 7 bases lay outside the gene matches. The CDR3 loop spans 14 amino acids. Germline V gene lookup returns CDR1 MNHNY and CDR2 SVGAGI (reference sequence).

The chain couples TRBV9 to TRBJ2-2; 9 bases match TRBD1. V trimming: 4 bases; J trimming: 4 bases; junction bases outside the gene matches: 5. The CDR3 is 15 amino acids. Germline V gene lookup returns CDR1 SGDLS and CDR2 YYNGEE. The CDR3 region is CASSQGTGPTGELFF. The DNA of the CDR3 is TGTGCCAGCAGCCAAGGGACAGGGCCCACCGGGGAGCTGTTTTTT. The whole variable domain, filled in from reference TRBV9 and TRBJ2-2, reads DSGVTQTPKHLITATGQRVTLRCSPRSGDLSVYWYQQSLDQGLQFLIQYYNGEERAKGNILERFSAQQFPDLHSELNLSSLELGDSALYFCASSQGTGPTGELFFGEGSRLTVL.

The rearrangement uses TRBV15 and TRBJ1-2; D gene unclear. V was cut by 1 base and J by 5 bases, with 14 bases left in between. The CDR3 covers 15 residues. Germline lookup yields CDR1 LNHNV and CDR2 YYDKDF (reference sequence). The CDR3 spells CATSRGSRGGYGYTF. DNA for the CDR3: TGTGCCACCAGCAGAGGGTCCCGGGGAGGGTATGGCTACACCTTC. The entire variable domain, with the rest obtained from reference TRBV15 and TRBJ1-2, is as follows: DAMVIQNPRYQVTQFGKPVTLSCSQTLNHNVMYWYQQKSSQAPKLLFHYYDKDFNNEADTPDNFQSRRPNTSFCFLDIRSPGLGDTAMYLCATSRGSRGGYGYTFGSGTRLTVV.

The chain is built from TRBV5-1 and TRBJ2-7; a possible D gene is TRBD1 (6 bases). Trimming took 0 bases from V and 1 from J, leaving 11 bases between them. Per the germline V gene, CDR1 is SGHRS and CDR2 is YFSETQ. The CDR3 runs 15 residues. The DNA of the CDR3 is TGCGCCAGCAGCTTGGGTGGGACATCTTCCTACGAGCAGTACTTC. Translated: CASSLGGTSSYEQYF. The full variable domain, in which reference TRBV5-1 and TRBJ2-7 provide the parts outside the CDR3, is KAGVTQTPRYLIKTRGQQVTLSCSPISGHRSVSWYQQTPGQGLQFLFEYFSETQRNKGNFPGRFSGRQFSNSRSEMNVSTLELGDSALYLCASSLGGTSSYEQYFGPGTRLTVT.

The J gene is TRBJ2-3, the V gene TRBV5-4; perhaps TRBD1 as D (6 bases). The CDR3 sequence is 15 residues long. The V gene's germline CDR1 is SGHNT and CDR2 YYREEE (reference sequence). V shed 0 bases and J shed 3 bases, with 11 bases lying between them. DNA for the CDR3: TGTGCCAGCAGCTTGGCAGGGGATGAAACAGATACGCAGTATTTT. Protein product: CASSLAGDETDTQYF.

Here the CDR3 DNA reads TGCGCCAGCAGCCGTGGGGGGTACCAAGAGACCCAGTACTTC. Protein sequence: CASSRGGYQETQYF. The chain recombines TRBV23-1 with TRBJ2-5; TRBD2 is a possible D gene (6 bases). TRBV23-1 is an open reading frame whose function is uncertain. Trimming removed 6 bases at V and 0 bases at J, with 11 bases between. This CDR3 is built from 14 residues.

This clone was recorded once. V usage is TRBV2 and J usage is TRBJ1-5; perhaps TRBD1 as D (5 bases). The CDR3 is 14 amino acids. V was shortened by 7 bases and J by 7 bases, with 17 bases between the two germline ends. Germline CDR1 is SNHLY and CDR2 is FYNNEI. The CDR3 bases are TGTGCCAGCAATAGACAGACCTCTCGACAGCCCCAGCATTTT. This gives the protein CASNRQTSRQPQHF. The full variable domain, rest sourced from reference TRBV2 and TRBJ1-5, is EPEVTQTPSHQVTQMGQEVILRCVPISNHLYFYWYRQILGQKVEFLVSFYNNEISEKSEIFDDQFSVERPDGSNFTLKIRSTKLEDSAMYFCASNRQTSRQPQHFGDGTRLSIL.

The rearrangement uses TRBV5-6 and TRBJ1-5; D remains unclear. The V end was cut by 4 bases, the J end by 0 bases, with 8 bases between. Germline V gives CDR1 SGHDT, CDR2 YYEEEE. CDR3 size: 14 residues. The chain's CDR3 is CASSGGFSNQPQHF. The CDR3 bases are TGTGCCAGCAGCGGCGGTTTTAGCAATCAGCCCCAGCATTTT.

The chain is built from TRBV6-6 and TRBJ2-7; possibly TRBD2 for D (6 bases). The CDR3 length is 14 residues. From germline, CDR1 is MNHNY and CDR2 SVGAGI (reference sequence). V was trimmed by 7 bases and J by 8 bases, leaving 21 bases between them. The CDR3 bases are TGTGCCAGCAATTCCGGGACTCGTTCAAATAAGCAGTACGTC. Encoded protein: CASNSGTRSNKQYV.

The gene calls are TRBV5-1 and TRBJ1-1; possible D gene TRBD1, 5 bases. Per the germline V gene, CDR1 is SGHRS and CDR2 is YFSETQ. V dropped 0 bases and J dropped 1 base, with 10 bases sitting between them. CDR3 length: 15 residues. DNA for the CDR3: TGCGCCAGCAGCTTGGCCTACGACAGGAACACTGAAGCTTTCTTT. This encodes CASSLAYDRNTEAFF.